These 27 T cell receptor beta chains share one sample of origin, sequenced in a study of cytomegalovirus exposure and HLA in healthy donors. Method: immunoSEQ multiplex PCR; TCRdb's copy keeps in-frame clones and lacks some. The sample lists approximately 240,000 clones, about 90% occurring once. Source material: PBMCs. These receptors were obtained from a young woman in good health and CMV-seronegative.

This chain joins TRBV29-1 and TRBJ2-7; D unresolved. Trimming pared 5 bases from V and 7 bases from J, leaving 9 bases between. CDR3 length: 10 amino acids. Germline V lookup: CDR1 SQVTM, CDR2 ANQGSEA. The CDR3 loop is CSVLTGEQYF. Here the CDR3 DNA reads TGCAGCGTTTTGACTGGGGAGCAGTACTTC.

The chain's CDR3 is CASSPRGQANTGELFF. The DNA of the CDR3 is TGCGCCAGCAGCCCCCGAGGACAGGCGAACACCGGGGAGCTGTTTTTT. The rearrangement links TRBV4-1 to TRBJ2-2, with TRBD1 matching over 7 bases. Germline V gene sequence: CDR1 MGHRA, CDR2 YSYEKL. The V segment lost 4 bases and the J segment 0 bases; nucleotides outside the gene matches: 5. There are 16 residues in the CDR3.

J is TRBJ1-2 and V is TRBV2; 8 nucleotides line up with TRBD1. This CDR3 contains 14 residues. J lost 6 bases, V lost 1 base, and 4 bases had no gene match. Germline V lookup: CDR1 SNHLY, CDR2 FYNNEI. This chain's CDR3 is CASSEGWTGNGYTF. The CDR3 DNA reads TGTGCCAGCAGTGAAGGGTGGACAGGGAATGGCTACACCTTC.

The chain recombines TRBV4-1 with TRBJ1-1; D is unclear. The germline CDR1 and CDR2 sequences are MGHRA and YSYEKL. The CDR3 has 13 residues. The ends were cut back, 0 bases at V and 4 bases at J, with 6 bases in the middle. This CDR3 reads CASSQEVGTEAFF. The CDR3 DNA sequence: TGCGCCAGCAGCCAAGAGGTCGGCACTGAAGCTTTCTTT.

This clone was counted only a few times. The chain uses TRBV6-1 and TRBJ1-5; TRBD1 agrees at 7 bases. The V and J ends lost 6 bases and 2 bases, in that order; junction bases with no gene match: 7. Germline CDR1 and CDR2: MNHNS and SASEGT. CDR3 size: 15 residues. The CDR3 here is CASSQTGIGNQPQHF. In DNA, the CDR3 is TGTGCCAGCAGCCAGACAGGGATTGGCAATCAGCCCCAGCATTTT.

This clone came up once. The V call is TRBV18, the J call TRBJ1-6; maybe TRBD1 (6 bases). The germline V gene has CDR1 KGHSH and CDR2 LQKENI. This CDR3 region has 14 residues. V was pared by 3 bases and J by 7 bases, with 10 bases between. The DNA of the CDR3 is TGTGCCAGCTCACCCACCCAGGGGAATTCACCCCTCCACTTT. This translates into CASSPTQGNSPLHF. Supplemented by reference TRBV18 and TRBJ1-6, the full variable domain reads NAGVMQNPRHLVRRRGQEARLRCSPMKGHSHVYWYRQLPEEGLKFMVYLQKENIIDESGMPKERFSAEFPKEGPSILRIQQVVRGDSAAYFCASSPTQGNSPLHFGNGTRLTVT.

This rearrangement joins TRBV14 to TRBJ2-6; D remains ambiguous. Germline V lookup: CDR1 SGHDN, CDR2 FVKESK. CDR3 length: 17 residues. V was cut by 1 base and J by 6 bases, with 16 bases left in between. This CDR3 is CASSQATPRLVANVLTF. CDR3 DNA sequence: TGTGCCAGCAGCCAAGCGACACCACGTCTTGTGGCCAACGTCCTGACTTTC.

The chain combines TRBV10-3 with TRBJ2-7; tentatively, D is TRBD2 (6 bases). The germline gives CDR1 ENHRY, CDR2 SYGVKD. The V end lost 3 bases, the J end lost 3 bases, and 9 bases lay between the germline ends. CDR3 length equals 13 residues. CDR3 sequence reads: CAISEGTLYEQYF. The CDR3 DNA reads TGTGCCATCAGTGAAGGGACTCTCTACGAGCAGTACTTC.

CDR3 loop: CASNLQGFGEQYF. The CDR3 DNA follows: TGTGCCAGCAATTTGCAGGGATTTGGCGAGCAGTACTTC. The V call is TRBV11-2, the J call TRBJ2-7, with D possibly TRBD1 on 5 matching bases. The CDR3 has 13 amino acids. Trimming shortened V by 7 bases and J by 6 bases, and 16 bases separated the two germline ends. Germline values: CDR1 SGHAT, CDR2 FQNNGV.

This chain links TRBV4-1 with TRBJ2-7, with 16 positions matching TRBD2. The germline V gene has CDR1 MGHRA and CDR2 YSYEKL. This CDR3 has 21 residues. Unmatched junction bases numbered 18, after V lost 4 bases and J lost 3 bases. The chain's CDR3 is CASSPSAEAGTSGRARYEQYF. The CDR3 nucleotides read TGCGCCAGCAGCCCGTCCGCCGAAGCCGGGACTAGCGGGAGGGCCCGCTACGAGCAGTACTTC.

This chain joins TRBV19 and TRBJ1-1; D is ambiguous. Germline CDR1 and CDR2: LNHDA and SQIVND (reference sequence). Trimming left V 6 bases short and J 5 bases short, with 13 bases between. The CDR3 has 13 amino acids. CDR3 DNA sequence: TGTGCCAGTAGATTTCGAGCGTGGACTGAAGCTTTCTTT. Encoded protein: CASRFRAWTEAFF.

V is TRBV28 and J is TRBJ2-2, with TRBD1 identical over 11 bases. The germline CDR1 and CDR2 sequences are MDHEN and SYDVKM. The CDR3 consists of 13 residues. With 8 bases clipped from V and 6 bases from J, the junction kept 2 bases outside the gene matches. The CDR3 is CASRGQGAGELFF. The DNA for the CDR3 is TGTGCCAGCCGGGGACAGGGGGCCGGGGAGCTGTTTTTT.

V and J are TRBV28 and TRBJ1-4; D unclear. The ends were cut back, 3 bases at V and 2 bases at J, with 10 bases in the middle. This CDR3 is built from 15 residues. Germline V gene lookup returns CDR1 MDHEN and CDR2 SYDVKM. The CDR3 DNA reads as TGTGCCAGCAGTTTCTTGTTAGCGACTAATGAAAAACTGTTTTTT. This translates into CASSFLLATNEKLFF.

The rearrangement uses TRBV18 and TRBJ1-1; TRBD1 aligns across 7 bases. V gave up 3 bases and J gave up 0 bases; unmatched junction bases: 4. The CDR3 contains 15 residues. In germline, CDR1 is KGHSH, CDR2 LQKENI. The CDR3 is CASSPRQGMNTEAFF. The CDR3 DNA is TGTGCCAGCTCACCTAGACAGGGCATGAACACTGAAGCTTTCTTT.

In regard to this clone: At one boundary the junction diverges from the germline segment, which might be a read error. This chain joins TRBV18 and TRBJ2-2, with 8 bases lining up with TRBD1. From germline, CDR1 is KGHSH and CDR2 LQKENI. This CDR3 region has 17 residues. CDR3 in amino acids: CASSPPVGTGRTGELFF. CDR3 DNA sequence: TGTGCCAGCTCACCACCAGTTGGGACAGGCCGAACCGGAGAGCTGTTTTTT.

The gene calls are TRBV19 and TRBJ2-1; 8 bases match TRBD2. With V trimmed by 3 bases and J by 1 base, 5 bases remained unmatched. This CDR3 is built from 16 residues. CDR1 LNHDA and CDR2 SQIVND come from the germline V gene (reference sequence). The chain's CDR3 is CASSIYGTSSYNEQFF. CDR3 sequence (DNA): TGTGCCAGTAGTATCTACGGGACTAGTTCCTACAATGAGCAGTTCTTC.

This rearrangement joins TRBV27 to TRBJ1-2; tentative D call: TRBD1 (6 bases). From germline, CDR1 is MNHEY and CDR2 SMNVEV (reference sequence). V lost 6 bases to trimming and J lost 4 bases, with 18 bases between them. The CDR3 length is 15 residues. The DNA for the CDR3 is TGTGCCAGCAGAGCACAGGGTTGGGAGATCTATGGCTACACCTTC. Its protein is CASRAQGWEIYGYTF.

This clone was detected only a few times. The chain joins TRBV25-1 to TRBJ2-3; D uncertain. The germline V gene encodes CDR1 MGHDK and CDR2 SYGVNS. The CDR3 is 16 amino acids. The germline V and J ends were trimmed by 4 bases and 1 base, with 15 bases remaining between them. Here the CDR3 DNA reads TGTGCCAGCAGTGGCACTGAACTCCGGGGCACAGATACGCAGTATTTT. Translating it yields CASSGTELRGTDTQYF.

The DNA for the CDR3 is TGCGCCAGCAGCTTCGGGAGACAAGGACAGGGCGAACCTTTTAACACCGGGGAGCTGTTTTTT. This translates into CASSFGRQGQGEPFNTGELFF. This chain connects TRBV5-1 to TRBJ2-2; 8 nucleotides line up with TRBD1. The V gene's germline CDR1 is SGHRS and CDR2 YFSETQ. J gave up 2 bases and V 2 bases, and 20 bases lay outside the gene matches. The CDR3 length is 21 residues.

The genes are TRBV28 and TRBJ2-7, with no clear D. Germline assignment: CDR1 MDHEN and CDR2 SYDVKM. The CDR3 is made up of 14 amino acids. The V end lost 6 bases, the J end lost 0 bases, and 12 bases lay between the germline ends. For the CDR3, the DNA is TGTGCCAGCAGCCTGGTGGGCAGCTCCTACGAGCAGTACTTC. Protein sequence: CASSLVGSSYEQYF.

The DNA for the CDR3 is TGCGCCAGCGGACAGGGTTTCCCCTCCTATAATTCACCCCTCCACTTT. As protein: CASGQGFPSYNSPLHF. The chain carries TRBV5-1 and TRBJ1-6; TRBD1 agrees at 8 bases. CDR3 length: 16 amino acids. Germline V gives CDR1 SGHRS, CDR2 YFSETQ. J lost 0 bases, V lost 7 bases, and 6 bases had no gene match.

The CDR3 nucleotides are TGTGCCAGCAGCTTAGCGCGGGTCACTGAAGCTTTCTTT. It yields the protein CASSLARVTEAFF. The chain carries TRBV7-9 and TRBJ1-1; the D is unclear. CDR3 length equals 13 residues. Trimming removed 0 bases from V and 4 bases from J, with 6 bases in between. Looked up from germline, CDR1 is SEHNR and CDR2 is FQNEAQ (reference sequence).

The chain employs TRBV6-1 and TRBJ2-5, with 9 bases fitting TRBD1. From germline, CDR1 is MNHNS and CDR2 SASEGT. Germline trimming cut 3 bases from V and 5 bases from J; bases unmatched to any gene: 4. The length of the CDR3 is 14 residues. CDR3 DNA sequence: TGTGCCAGCAGTGACAGGACAGGGGTGGAGACCCAGTACTTC. It specifies CASSDRTGVETQYF.

The chain employs TRBV4-1 and TRBJ1-5; tentative D call: TRBD1 (5 bases). The CDR3 is 16 amino acids. Germline-derived CDR1 and CDR2 are MGHRA and YSYEKL. V was pared by 4 bases and J by 1 base, with 14 bases between. CDR3 in DNA: TGCGCCAGCAGCCCCGACGATGGGGCCAGCAATCAGCCCCAGCATTTT. This encodes CASSPDDGASNQPQHF.

This chain uses TRBV5-1 with TRBJ2-7, with TRBD2 matching over 9 bases. CDR3 length: 17 residues. CDR1 is SGHRS and CDR2 is YFSETQ in the germline V gene. V was pared by 0 bases and J by 5 bases, with 12 bases of the junction left unmatched. The CDR3 DNA reads as TGCGCCAGCAGCTTGGTGCTAGCGGGACCGGGTGGGGACGAGCAGTACTTC. Encoded protein: CASSLVLAGPGGDEQYF.

The chain has TRBV19 and TRBJ2-7, with a possible D match to TRBD2 (6 bases). Trimming shortened V by 3 bases and J by 7 bases, and 13 bases separated the two germline ends. The CDR3 is made up of 13 amino acids. Germline V gene sequence: CDR1 LNHDA, CDR2 SQIVND (reference sequence). The DNA of the CDR3 is TGTGCCAGTAGTATCTTCGGCGGGGAGGAGCAGTACTTC. Its translation is CASSIFGGEEQYF.

A note on this clone: Other DNA sequences in the sample encode the same CDR3. This chain joins TRBV2 and TRBJ2-7, with TRBD2 as a possible D gene (6 bases). Germline loops: CDR1 SNHLY, CDR2 FYNNEI. V lost 4 bases and J 1 base, leaving 8 bases between the germline ends. The CDR3 length is 13 residues. CDR3 in DNA: TGTGCCAGCAGTGGGGGGACTTCCTACGAGCAGTACTTC. This encodes CASSGGTSYEQYF.